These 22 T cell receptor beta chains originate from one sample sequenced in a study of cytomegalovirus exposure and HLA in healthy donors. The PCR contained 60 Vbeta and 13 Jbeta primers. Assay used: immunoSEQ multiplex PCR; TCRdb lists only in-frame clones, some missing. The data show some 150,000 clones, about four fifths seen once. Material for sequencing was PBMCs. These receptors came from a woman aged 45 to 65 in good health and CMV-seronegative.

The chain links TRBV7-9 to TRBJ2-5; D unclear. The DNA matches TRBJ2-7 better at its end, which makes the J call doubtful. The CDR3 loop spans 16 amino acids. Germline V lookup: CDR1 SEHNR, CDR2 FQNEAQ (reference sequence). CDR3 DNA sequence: TGTGCCAGCAGCCGGATTTGGGCCGAAATCTCCTACGAGCAGTACTTC. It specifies CASSRIWAEISYEQYF.

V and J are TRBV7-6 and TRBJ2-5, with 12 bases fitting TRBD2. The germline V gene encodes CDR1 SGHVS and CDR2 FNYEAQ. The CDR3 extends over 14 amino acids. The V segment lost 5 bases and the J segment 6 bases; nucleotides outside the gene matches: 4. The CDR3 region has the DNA TGTGCCAGCAGCACTAGCGGGGGGACACAGACCCAGTACTTC. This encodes CASSTSGGTQTQYF.

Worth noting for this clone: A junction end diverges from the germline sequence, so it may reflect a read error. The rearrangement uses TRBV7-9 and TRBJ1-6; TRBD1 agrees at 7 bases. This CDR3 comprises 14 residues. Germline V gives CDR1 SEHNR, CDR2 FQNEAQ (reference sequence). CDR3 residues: CSSTLGQSNSPLHF. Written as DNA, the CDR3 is TGTTCCAGCACACTGGGACAGTCTAATTCACCCCTCCACTTT. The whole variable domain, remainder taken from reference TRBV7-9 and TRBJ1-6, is DTGVSQNPRHKITKRGQNVTFRCDPISEHNRLYWYRQTLGQGPEFLTYFQNEAQLEKSRLLSDRFSAERPKGSFSTLEIQRTEQGDSAMYLCSSTLGQSNSPLHFGNGTRLTVT.

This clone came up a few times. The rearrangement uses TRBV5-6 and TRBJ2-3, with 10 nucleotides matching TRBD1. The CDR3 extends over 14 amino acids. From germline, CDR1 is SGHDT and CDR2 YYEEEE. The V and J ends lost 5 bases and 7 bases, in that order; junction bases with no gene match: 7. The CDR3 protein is CASSQGQGSYTQYF. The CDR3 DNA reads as TGTGCCAGCAGTCAGGGACAGGGGTCCTATACGCAGTATTTT.

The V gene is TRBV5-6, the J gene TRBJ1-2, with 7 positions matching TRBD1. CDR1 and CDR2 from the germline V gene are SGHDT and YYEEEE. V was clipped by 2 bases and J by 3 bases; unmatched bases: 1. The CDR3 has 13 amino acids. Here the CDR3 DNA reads TGTGCCAGCAGCTTAACAGGGGACTATGGCTACACCTTC. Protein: CASSLTGDYGYTF.

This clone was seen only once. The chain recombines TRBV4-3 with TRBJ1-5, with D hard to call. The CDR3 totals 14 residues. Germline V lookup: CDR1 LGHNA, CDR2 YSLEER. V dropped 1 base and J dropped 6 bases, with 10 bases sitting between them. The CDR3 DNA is TGCGCCAGCAGCCAAGCCGAGGGATCTCAGCCCCAGCATTTT. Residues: CASSQAEGSQPQHF.

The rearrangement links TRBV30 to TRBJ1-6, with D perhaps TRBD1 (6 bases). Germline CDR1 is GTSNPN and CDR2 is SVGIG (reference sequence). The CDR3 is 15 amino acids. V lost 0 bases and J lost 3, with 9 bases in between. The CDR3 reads CAWSVRQVYNSPLHF. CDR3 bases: TGTGCCTGGAGTGTAAGACAGGTCTATAATTCACCCCTCCACTTT.

DNA of the CDR3: TGTGCCAGCAGTTGGACAGGGGGCGACACTGAAGCTTTCTTT. Translating it yields CASSWTGGDTEAFF. V and J are TRBV27 and TRBJ1-1; TRBD1 matches 11 bases. From germline, CDR1 is MNHEY and CDR2 SMNVEV (reference sequence). The CDR3 has 14 amino acids. The V and J ends lost 4 bases and 3 bases, in that order; junction bases with no gene match: 1.

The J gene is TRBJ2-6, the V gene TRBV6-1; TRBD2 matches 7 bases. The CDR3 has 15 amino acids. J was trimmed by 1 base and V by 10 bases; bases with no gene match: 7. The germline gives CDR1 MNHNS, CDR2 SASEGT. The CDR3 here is CAIQRGLSGANVLTF. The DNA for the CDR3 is TGTGCCATTCAACGGGGACTATCTGGGGCCAACGTCCTGACTTTC.

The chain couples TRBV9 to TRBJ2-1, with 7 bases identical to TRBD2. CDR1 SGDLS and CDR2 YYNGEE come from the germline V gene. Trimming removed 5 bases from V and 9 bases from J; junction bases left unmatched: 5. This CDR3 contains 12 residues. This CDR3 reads CASSGLAVEQFF. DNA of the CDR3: TGTGCCAGCAGTGGGCTAGCGGTTGAGCAGTTCTTC.

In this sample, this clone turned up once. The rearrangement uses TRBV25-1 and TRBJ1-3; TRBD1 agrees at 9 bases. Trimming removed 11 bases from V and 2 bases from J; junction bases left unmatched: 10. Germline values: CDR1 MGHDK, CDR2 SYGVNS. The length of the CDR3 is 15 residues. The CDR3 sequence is CACTKTGGTGNTIYF. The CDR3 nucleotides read TGTGCCTGCACTAAAACAGGGGGCACTGGAAACACCATATATTTT.

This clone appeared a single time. This chain's CDR3 is CASSGDTGELFF. CDR3 DNA: TGTGCCAGCAGCGGAGATACCGGGGAGCTGTTTTTT. The chain recombines TRBV2 with TRBJ2-2; D is uncertain. The CDR3 loop spans 12 amino acids. Trimming stripped 6 bases from V and 5 bases from J, with 7 bases between. The germline V gene encodes CDR1 SNHLY and CDR2 FYNNEI.

The chain's CDR3 is CASNIAGVGDYEQYF. The DNA of the CDR3 is TGTGCCAGCAATATAGCGGGAGTTGGAGACTACGAGCAGTACTTC. The J gene is TRBJ2-7, the V gene TRBV28, with TRBD2 identical over 9 bases. V lost 7 bases and J lost 3; bases outside the gene matches: 10. CDR3 length equals 15 residues. CDR1 MDHEN and CDR2 SYDVKM come from the germline V gene.

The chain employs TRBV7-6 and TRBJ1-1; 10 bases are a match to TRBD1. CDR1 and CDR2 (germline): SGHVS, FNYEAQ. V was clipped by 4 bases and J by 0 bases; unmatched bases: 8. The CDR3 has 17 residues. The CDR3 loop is CASSSSGQGEVNTEAFF. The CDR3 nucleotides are TGTGCCAGCAGCTCTTCAGGACAGGGGGAAGTGAACACTGAAGCTTTCTTT.

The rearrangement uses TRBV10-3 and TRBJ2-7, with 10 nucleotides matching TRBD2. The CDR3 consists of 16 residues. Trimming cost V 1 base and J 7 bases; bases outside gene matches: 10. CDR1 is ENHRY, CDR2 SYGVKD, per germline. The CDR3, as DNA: TGTGCCATCAGTGAGTTGCTCAGCGGGAGGGCCCATGAGCAGTACTTC. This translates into CAISELLSGRAHEQYF.

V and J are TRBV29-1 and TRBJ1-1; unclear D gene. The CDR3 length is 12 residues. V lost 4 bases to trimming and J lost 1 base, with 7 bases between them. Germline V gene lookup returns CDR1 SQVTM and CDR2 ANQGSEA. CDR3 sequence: CSVGRGNTEAFF. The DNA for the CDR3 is TGCAGCGTTGGTCGGGGGAACACTGAAGCTTTCTTT.

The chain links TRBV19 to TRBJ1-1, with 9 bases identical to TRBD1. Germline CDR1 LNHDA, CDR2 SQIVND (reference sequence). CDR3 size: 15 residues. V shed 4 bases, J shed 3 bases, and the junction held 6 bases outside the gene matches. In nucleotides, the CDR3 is TGTGCCAGTAGTACCCACAGGGGGCGCGACACTGAAGCTTTCTTT. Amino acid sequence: CASSTHRGRDTEAFF.

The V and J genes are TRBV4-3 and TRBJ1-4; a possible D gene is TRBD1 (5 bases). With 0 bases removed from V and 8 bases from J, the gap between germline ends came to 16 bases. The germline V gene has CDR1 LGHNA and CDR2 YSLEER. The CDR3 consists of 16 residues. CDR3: CASSQDHGRVDEKLFF. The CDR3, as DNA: TGCGCCAGCAGCCAAGATCATGGCAGGGTCGACGAAAAACTGTTTTTT.

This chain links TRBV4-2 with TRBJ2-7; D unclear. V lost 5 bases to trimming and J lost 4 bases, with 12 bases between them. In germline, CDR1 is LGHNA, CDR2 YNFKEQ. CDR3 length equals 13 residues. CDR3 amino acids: CASSEAKVYEQYF. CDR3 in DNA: TGTGCCAGCAGCGAGGCCAAAGTATACGAGCAGTACTTC.

The CDR3 DNA reads as TGTGCCAGCAGCTTATTACAGTCGGCCTACAATGAGCAGTTCTTC. This sequence encodes CASSLLQSAYNEQFF. The chain employs TRBV7-8 and TRBJ2-1; D gene unclear. Trimming stripped 2 bases from V and 2 bases from J, with 10 bases between. The CDR3 consists of 15 residues. Looked up from germline, CDR1 is SGHVS and CDR2 is FQNEAQ.

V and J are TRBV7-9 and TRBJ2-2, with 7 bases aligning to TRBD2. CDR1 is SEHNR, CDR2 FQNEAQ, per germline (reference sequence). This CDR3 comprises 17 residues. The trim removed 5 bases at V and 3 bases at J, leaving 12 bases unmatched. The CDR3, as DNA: TGTGCCAGCAGCCCTTGGGGGGGTAGCGAGGACACCGGGGAGCTGTTTTTT. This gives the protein CASSPWGGSEDTGELFF. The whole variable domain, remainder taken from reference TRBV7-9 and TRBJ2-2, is DTGVSQNPRHKITKRGQNVTFRCDPISEHNRLYWYRQTLGQGPEFLTYFQNEAQLEKSRLLSDRFSAERPKGSFSTLEIQRTEQGDSAMYLCASSPWGGSEDTGELFFGEGSRLTVL.

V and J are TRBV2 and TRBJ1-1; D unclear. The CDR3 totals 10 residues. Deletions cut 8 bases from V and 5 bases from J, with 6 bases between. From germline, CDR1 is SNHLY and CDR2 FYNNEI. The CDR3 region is CASRGTEAFF. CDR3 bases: TGTGCCAGCCGAGGAACTGAAGCTTTCTTT.